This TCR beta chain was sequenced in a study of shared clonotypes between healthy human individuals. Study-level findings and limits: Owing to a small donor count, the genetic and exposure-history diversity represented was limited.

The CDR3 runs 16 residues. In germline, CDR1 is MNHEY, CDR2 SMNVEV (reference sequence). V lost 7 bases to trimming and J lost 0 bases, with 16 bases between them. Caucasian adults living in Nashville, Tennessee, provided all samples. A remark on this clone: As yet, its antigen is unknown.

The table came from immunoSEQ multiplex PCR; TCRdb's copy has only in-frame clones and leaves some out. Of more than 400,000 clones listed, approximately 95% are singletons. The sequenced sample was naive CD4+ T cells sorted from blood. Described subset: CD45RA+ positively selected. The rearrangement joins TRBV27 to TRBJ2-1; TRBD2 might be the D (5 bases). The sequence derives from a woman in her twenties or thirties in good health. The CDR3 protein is CASTQLSGYSYNEQFF. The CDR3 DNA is TGTGCCAGCACTCAATTGAGCGGATACTCCTACAATGAGCAGTTCTTC.